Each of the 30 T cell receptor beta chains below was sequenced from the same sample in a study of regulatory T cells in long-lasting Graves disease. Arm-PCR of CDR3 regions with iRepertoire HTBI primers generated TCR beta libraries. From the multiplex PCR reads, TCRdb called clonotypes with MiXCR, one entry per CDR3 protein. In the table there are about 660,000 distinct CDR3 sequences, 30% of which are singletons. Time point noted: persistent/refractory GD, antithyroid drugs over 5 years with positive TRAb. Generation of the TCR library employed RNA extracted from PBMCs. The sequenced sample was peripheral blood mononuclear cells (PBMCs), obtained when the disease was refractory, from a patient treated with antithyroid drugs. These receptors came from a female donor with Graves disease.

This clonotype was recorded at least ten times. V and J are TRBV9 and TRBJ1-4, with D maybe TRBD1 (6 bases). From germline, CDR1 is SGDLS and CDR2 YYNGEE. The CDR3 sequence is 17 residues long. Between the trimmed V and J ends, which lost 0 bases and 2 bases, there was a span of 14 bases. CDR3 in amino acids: CASSVAGGGPTNEKLFF. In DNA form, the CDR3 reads TGTGCCAGCAGCGTAGCGGGCGGGGGCCCTACTAATGAAAAACTGTTTTTT.

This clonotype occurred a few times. CDR3: CASSPWGLDGGGYTF. The CDR3 DNA reads TGTGCCAGCAGCCCCTGGGGACTGGACGGTGGTGGCTACACCTTC. The chain couples TRBV7-9 to TRBJ1-2, with a weak D call TRBD1 (5 bases). The CDR3 totals 15 residues. Trimming pared 5 bases from V and 7 bases from J, leaving 20 bases between. CDR1 and CDR2 (germline): SEHNR, FQNEAQ (reference sequence).

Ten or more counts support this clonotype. CDR3 DNA: TGCAGTGCTAGCCCTCCCGCGACAGTCACCTACGAGCAGTACTTC. Translation gives CSASPPATVTYEQYF. The genes are TRBV20-1 and TRBJ2-7; weak D call: TRBD1 (5 bases). The V and J ends lost 3 bases and 2 bases respectively, with 17 bases between them. Germline CDR1 reads DFQATT; CDR2 reads SNEGSKA (reference sequence). The CDR3 runs to 15 residues.

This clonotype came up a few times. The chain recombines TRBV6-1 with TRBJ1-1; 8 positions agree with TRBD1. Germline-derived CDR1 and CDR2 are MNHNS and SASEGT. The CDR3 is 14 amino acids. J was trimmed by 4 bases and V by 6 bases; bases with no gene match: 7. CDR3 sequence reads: CASRAGGGGTEAFF. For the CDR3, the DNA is TGTGCCAGCAGGGCAGGGGGCGGGGGCACTGAAGCTTTCTTT.

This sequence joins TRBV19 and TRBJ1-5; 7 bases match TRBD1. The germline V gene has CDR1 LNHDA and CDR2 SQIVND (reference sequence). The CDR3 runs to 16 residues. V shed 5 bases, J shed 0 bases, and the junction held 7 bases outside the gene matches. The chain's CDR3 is CASSARTGSSNQPQHF. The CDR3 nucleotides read TGTGCCAGTAGTGCTAGGACAGGTTCTAGCAATCAGCCCCAGCATTTT.

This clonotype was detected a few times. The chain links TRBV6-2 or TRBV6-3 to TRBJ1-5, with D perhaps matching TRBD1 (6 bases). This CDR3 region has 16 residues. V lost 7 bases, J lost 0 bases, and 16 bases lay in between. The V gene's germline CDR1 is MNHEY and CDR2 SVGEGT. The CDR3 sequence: CASTRSQGYSNQPQHF. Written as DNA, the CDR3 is TGTGCCAGCACCCGGAGCCAGGGGTATAGCAATCAGCCCCAGCATTTT.

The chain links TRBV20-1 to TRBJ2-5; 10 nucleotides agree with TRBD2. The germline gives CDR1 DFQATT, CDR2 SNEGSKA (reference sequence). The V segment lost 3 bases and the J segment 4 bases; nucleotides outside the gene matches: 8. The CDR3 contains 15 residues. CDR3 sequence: CSASWASGSIETQYF. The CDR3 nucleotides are TGCAGTGCTAGCTGGGCTAGCGGGAGTATAGAGACCCAGTACTTC.

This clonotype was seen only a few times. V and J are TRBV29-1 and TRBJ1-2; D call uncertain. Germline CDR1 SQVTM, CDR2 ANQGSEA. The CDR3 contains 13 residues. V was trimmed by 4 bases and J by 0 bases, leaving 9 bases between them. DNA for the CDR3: TGCAGCGTTGCCAATGTGGCTAACTATGGCTACACCTTC. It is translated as CSVANVANYGYTF.

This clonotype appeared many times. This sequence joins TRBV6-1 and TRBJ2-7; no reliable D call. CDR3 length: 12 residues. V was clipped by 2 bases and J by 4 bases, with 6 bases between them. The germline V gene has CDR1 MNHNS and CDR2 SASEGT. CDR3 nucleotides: TGTGCCAGCAGTGAAAGGCGATACGAGCAGTACTTC. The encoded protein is CASSERRYEQYF.

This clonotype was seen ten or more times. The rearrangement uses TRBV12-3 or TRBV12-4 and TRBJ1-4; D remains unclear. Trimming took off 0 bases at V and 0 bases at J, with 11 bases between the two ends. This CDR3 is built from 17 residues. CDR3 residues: CASSLATTSATNEKLFF. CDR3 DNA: TGTGCCAGCAGTTTAGCCACCACTTCAGCAACTAATGAAAAACTGTTTTTT.

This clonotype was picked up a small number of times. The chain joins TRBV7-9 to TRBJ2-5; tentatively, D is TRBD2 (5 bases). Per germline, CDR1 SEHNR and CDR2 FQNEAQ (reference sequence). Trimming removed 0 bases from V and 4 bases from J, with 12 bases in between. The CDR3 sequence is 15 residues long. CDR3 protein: CASSLAGEMGETQYF. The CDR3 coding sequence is TGTGCCAGCAGCTTAGCCGGGGAAATGGGAGAGACCCAGTACTTC.

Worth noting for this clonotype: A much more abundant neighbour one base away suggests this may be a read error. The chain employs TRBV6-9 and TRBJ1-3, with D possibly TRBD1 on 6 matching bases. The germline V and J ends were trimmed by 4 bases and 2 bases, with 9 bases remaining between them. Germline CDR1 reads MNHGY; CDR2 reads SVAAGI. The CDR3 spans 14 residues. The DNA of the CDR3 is TGTGCCAGCAGTTTTACAGGGACTGGAAACACCATATATTTT. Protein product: CASSFTGTGNTIYF.

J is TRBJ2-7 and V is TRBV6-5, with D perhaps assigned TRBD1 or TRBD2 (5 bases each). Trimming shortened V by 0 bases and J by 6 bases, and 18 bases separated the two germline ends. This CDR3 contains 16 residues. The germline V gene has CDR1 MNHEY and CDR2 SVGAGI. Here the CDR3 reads CASSYSTTPRGSEQYF. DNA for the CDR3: TGTGCCAGCAGTTACTCTACGACCCCGAGGGGCTCCGAGCAGTACTTC.

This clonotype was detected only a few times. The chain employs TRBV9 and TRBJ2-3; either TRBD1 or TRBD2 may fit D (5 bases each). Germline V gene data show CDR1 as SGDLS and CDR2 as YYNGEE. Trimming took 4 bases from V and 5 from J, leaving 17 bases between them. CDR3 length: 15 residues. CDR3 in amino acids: CASSLDGGTKDTQYF. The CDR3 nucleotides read TGTGCCAGCAGCCTAGACGGTGGGACCAAAGATACGCAGTATTTT.

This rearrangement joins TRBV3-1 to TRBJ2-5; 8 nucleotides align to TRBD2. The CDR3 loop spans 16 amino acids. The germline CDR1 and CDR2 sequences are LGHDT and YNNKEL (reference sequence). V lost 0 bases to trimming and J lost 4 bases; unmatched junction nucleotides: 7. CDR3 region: CASSQEPAGVRETQYF. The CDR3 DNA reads TGTGCCAGCAGCCAAGAGCCAGCGGGAGTGAGAGAGACCCAGTACTTC.

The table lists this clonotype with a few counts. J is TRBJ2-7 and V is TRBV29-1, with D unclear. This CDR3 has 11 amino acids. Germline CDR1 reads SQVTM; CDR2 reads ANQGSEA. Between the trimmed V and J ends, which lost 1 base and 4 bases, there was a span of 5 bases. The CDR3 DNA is TGCAGCGTTGAAGGGGGATACGAGCAGTACTTC. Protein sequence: CSVEGGYEQYF.

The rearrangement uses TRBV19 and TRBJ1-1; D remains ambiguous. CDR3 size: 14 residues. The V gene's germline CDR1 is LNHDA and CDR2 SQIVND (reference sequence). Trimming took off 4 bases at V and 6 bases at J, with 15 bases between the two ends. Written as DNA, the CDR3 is TGTGCCAGTAGTAACCCCATCGGTGCCGCTGAAGCTTTCTTT. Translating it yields CASSNPIGAAEAFF.

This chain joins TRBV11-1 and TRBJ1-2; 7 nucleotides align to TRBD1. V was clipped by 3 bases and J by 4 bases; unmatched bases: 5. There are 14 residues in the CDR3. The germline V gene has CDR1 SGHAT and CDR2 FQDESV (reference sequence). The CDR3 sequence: CASSFVRDSYGYTF. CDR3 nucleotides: TGTGCCAGCAGCTTCGTCCGGGACAGCTATGGCTACACCTTC. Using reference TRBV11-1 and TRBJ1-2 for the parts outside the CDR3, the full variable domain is EAEVAQSPRYKITEKSQAVAFWCDPISGHATLYWYRQILGQGPELLVQFQDESVVDDSQLPKDRFSAERLKGVDSTLKIQPAELGDSAMYLCASSFVRDSYGYTFGSGTRLTVV.

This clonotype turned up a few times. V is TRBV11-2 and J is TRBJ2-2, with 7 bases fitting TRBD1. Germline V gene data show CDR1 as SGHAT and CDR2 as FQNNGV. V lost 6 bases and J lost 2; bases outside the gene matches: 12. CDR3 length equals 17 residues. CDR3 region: CASRGTEGYQNTGELFF. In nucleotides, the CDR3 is TGTGCCAGCAGGGGGACAGAAGGCTACCAAAACACCGGGGAGCTGTTTTTT. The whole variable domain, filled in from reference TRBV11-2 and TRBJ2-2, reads EAGVAQSPRYKIIEKRQSVAFWCNPISGHATLYWYQQILGQGPKLLIQFQNNGVVDDSQLPKDRFSAERLKGVDSTLKIQPAKLEDSAVYLCASRGTEGYQNTGELFFGEGSRLTVL.

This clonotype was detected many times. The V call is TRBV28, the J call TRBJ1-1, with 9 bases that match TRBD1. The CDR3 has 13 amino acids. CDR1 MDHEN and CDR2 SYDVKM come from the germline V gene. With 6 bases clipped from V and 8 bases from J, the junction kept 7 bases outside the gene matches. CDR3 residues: CASSLTGGPEAFF. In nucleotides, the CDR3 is TGTGCCAGCAGCCTTACAGGGGGCCCCGAAGCTTTCTTT.

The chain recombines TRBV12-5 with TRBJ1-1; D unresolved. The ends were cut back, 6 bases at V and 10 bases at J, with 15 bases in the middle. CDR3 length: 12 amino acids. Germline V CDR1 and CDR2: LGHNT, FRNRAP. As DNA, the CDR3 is TGTGCTAGTGGGACGGTTGTTAGTAGAGCTTTCTTT. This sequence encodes CASGTVVSRAFF. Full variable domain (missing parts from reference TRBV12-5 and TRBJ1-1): DARVTQTPRHKVTEMGQEVTMRCQPILGHNTVFWYRQTMMQGLELLAYFRNRAPLDDSGMPKDRFSAEMPDATLATLKIQPSEPRDSAVYFCASGTVVSRAFFGQGTRLTVV.

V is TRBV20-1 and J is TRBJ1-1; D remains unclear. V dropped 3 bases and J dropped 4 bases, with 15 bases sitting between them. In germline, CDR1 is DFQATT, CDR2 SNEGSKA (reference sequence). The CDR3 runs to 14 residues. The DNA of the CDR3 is TGCAGTGCTAGCCCTGTCCTTCGAAGCACTGAAGCTTTCTTT. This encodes CSASPVLRSTEAFF.

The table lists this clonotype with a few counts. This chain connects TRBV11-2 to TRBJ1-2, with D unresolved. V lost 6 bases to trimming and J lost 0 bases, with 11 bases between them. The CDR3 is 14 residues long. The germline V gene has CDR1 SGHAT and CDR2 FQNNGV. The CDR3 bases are TGTGCCAGCAGGAAAATTTCATCTAACTATGGCTACACCTTC. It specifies CASRKISSNYGYTF.

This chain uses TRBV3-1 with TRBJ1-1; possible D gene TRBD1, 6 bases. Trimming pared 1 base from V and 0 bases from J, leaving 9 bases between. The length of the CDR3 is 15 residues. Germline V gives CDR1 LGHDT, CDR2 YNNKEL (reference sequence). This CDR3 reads CASSQGRTVNTEAFF. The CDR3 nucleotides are TGTGCCAGCAGCCAAGGTCGGACAGTGAACACTGAAGCTTTCTTT.

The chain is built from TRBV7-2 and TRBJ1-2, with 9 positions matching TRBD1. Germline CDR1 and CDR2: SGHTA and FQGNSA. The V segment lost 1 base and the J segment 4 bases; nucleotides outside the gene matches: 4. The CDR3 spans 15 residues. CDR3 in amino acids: CASSLVQTGGYGYTF. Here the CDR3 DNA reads TGTGCCAGCAGCTTAGTCCAGACAGGGGGCTATGGCTACACCTTC.

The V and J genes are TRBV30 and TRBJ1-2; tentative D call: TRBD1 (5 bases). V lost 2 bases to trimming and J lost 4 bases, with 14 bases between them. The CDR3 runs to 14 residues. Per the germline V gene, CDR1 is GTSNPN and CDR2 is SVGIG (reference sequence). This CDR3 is CAWSRRRVGYGYTF. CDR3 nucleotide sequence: TGTGCCTGGAGTCGTCGCAGGGTAGGCTATGGCTACACCTTC.

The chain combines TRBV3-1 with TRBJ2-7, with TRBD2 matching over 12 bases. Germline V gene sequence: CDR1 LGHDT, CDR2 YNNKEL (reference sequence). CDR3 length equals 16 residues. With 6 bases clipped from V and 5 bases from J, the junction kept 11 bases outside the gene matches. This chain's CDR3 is CASSPTKLAGGHEQYF. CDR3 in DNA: TGTGCCAGCAGTCCGACTAAACTAGCGGGAGGCCACGAGCAGTACTTC.

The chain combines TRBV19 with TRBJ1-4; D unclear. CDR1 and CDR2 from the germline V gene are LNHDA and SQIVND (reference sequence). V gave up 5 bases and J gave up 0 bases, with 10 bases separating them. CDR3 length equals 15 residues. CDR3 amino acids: CASSPERATNEKLFF. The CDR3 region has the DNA TGTGCCAGTAGTCCAGAGAGGGCAACTAATGAAAAACTGTTTTTT.

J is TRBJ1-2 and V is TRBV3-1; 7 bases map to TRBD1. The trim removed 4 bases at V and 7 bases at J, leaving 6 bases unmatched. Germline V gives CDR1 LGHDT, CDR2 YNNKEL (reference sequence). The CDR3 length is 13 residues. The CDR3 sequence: CASSRPQGSGYTF. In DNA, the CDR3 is TGTGCCAGCAGCCGCCCACAGGGGTCTGGCTACACCTTC.

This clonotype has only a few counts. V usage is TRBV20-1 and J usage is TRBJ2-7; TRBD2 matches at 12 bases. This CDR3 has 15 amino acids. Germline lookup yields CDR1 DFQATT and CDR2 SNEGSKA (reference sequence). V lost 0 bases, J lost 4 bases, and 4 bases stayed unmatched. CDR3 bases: TGCAGTGCTAGAGATTCGCTAGCGGGAGGGTACGAGCAGTACTTC. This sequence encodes CSARDSLAGGYEQYF.